Shown below are 3 T cell receptor beta chains from a single sample sequenced in a study of beta chain features in type 1 diabetes. Broader study findings: Shorter TCRB CDR3s, moderately but significantly so, were found in Type 1 diabetes patients in all four CD4+ subsets.

Expressed TCRB transcripts were sequenced after all isolated RNA was converted to cDNA. Assay: immunoSEQ multiplex PCR; the TCRdb copy retains only in-frame clones and omits some. This table holds roughly 290,000 clones, about 15% found once. Their recognized antigens are unknown. The sample comprised naive CD4+ T cells from blood. These receptors all come from a man between 18 and 29 years old with type 1 diabetes.

This clone is a singleton in its sample. This chain connects TRBV5-5 to TRBJ1-1; D is uncertain. From germline, CDR1 is SGHKS and CDR2 YYEKEE (reference sequence). The CDR3 is made up of 12 amino acids. Between the trimmed V and J ends, which lost 2 bases and 2 bases, there was a span of 4 bases. CDR3 sequence (DNA): TGTGCCAGCAGCTTTCTAAACACTGAAGCTTTCTTT. Its translation: CASSFLNTEAFF.

The rearrangement links TRBV30 to TRBJ2-1, with 8 bases identical to TRBD2. Unmatched junction bases numbered 11, after V lost 4 bases and J lost 0 bases. Germline lookup yields CDR1 GTSNPN and CDR2 SVGIG (reference sequence). This CDR3 has 17 residues. Here the CDR3 reads CAWMWSSGTYSYNEQFF. CDR3 bases: TGTGCCTGGATGTGGAGTAGCGGGACCTACTCCTACAATGAGCAGTTCTTC.

The genes are TRBV7-8 and TRBJ2-7; TRBD1 aligns across 12 bases. V was pared by 5 bases and J by 6 bases, with 14 bases of the junction left unmatched. Germline CDR1 is SGHVS and CDR2 is FQNEAQ. There are 17 residues in the CDR3. DNA for the CDR3: TGTGCCAGCAGCCGCAAGGGATCCGGGACAGGGGGCTCCGAGCAGTACTTC. Translated, it gives CASSRKGSGTGGSEQYF. Filled out from reference TRBV7-8 and TRBJ2-7, the complete variable domain reads GAGVSQSPRYKVAKRGQDVALRCDPISGHVSLFWYQQALGQGPEFLTYFQNEAQLDKSGLPSDRFFAERPEGSVSTLKIQRTQQEDSAVYLCASSRKGSGTGGSEQYFGPGTRLTVT.